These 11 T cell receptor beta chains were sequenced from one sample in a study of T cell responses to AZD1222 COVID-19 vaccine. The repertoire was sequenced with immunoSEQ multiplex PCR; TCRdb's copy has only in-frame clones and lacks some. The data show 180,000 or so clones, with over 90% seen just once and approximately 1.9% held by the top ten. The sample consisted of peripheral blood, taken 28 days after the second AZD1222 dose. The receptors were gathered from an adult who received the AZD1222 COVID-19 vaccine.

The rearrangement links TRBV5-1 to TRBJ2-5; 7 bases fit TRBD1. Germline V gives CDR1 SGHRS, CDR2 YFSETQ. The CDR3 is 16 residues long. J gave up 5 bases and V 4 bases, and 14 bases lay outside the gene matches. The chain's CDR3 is CASSPARAGGSETQYF. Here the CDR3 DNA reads TGCGCCAGCAGCCCGGCCAGGGCAGGGGGTTCGGAGACCCAGTACTTC.

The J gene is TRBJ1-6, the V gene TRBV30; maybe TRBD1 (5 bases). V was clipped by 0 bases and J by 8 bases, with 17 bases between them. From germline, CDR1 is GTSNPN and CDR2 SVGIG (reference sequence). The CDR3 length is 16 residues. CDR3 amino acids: CAWSVLGRATHSPLHF. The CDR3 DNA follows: TGTGCCTGGAGTGTATTGGGCAGGGCGACCCATTCACCCCTCCACTTT.

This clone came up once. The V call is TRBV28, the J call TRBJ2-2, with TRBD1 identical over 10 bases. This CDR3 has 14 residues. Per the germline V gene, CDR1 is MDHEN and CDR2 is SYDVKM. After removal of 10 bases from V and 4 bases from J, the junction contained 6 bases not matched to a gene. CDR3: CATRQGATTGELFF. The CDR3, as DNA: TGTGCCACCCGACAGGGGGCGACCACCGGGGAGCTGTTTTTT.

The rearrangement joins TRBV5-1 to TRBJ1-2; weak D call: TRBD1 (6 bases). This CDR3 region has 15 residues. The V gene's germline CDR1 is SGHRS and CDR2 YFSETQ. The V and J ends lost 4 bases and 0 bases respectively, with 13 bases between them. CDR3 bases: TGCGCCAGCAGCACTACAGGGCCACCTAACTATGGCTACACCTTC. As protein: CASSTTGPPNYGYTF.

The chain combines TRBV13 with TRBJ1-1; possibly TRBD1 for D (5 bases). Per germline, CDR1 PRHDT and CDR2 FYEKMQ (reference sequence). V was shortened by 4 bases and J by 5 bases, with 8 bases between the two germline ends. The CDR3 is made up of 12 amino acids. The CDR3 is CASSSGGTEAFF. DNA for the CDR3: TGTGCCAGCAGCTCCGGGGGTACTGAAGCTTTCTTT.

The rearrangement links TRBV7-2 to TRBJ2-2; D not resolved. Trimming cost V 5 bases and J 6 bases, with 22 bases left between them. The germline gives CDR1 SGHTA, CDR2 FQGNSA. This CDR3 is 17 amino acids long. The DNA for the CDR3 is TGTGCCAGCAGCCCAAAGGTCGGCAGCCTCCTTCCCGGGGAGCTGTTTTTT. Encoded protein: CASSPKVGSLLPGELFF.

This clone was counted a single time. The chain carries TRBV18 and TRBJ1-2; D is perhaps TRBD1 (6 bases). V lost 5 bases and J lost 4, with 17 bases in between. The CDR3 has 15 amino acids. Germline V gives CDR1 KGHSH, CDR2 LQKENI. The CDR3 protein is CASSKEGGNFYGYTF. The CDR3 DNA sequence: TGTGCCAGCTCAAAAGAAGGGGGAAACTTCTATGGCTACACCTTC.

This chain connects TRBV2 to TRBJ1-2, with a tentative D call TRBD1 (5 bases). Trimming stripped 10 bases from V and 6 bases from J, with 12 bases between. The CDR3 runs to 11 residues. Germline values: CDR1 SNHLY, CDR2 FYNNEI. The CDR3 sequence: CAIGGIDGYTF. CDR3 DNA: TGTGCCATTGGGGGGATTGATGGCTACACCTTC.

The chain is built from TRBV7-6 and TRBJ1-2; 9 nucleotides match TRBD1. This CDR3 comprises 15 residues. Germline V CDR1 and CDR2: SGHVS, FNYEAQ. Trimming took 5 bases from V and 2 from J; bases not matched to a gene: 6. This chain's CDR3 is CASSPRQGGNYGYTF. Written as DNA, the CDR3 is TGTGCCAGCAGCCCAAGACAGGGGGGAAACTATGGCTACACCTTC. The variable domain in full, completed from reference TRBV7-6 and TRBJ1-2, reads GAGVSQSPRYKVTKRGQDVALRCDPISGHVSLYWYRQALGQGPEFLTYFNYEAQQDKSGLPNDRFSAERPEGSISTLTIQRTEQRDSAMYRCASSPRQGGNYGYTFGSGTRLTVV.

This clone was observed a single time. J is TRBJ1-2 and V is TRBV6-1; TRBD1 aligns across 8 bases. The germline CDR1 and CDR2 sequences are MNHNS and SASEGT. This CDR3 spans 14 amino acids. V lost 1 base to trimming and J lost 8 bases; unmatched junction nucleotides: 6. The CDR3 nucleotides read TGTGCCAGCAGTGAAGGAGGGACAGGTTACGGCTACACCTTC. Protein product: CASSEGGTGYGYTF.

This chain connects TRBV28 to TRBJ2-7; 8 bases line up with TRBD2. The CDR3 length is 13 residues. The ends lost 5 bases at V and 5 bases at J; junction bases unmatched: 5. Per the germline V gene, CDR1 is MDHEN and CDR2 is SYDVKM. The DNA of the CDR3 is TGTGCCAGCAGTAGCGGGAGCGTAAACGAGCAGTACTTC. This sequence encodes CASSSGSVNEQYF.